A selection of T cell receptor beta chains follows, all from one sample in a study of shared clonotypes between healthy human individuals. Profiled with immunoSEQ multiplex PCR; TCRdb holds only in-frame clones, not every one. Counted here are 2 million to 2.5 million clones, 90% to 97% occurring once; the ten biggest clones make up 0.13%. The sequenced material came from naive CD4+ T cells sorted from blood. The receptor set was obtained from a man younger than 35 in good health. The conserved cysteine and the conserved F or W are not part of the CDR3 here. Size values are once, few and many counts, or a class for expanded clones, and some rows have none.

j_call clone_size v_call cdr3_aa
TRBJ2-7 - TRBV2 ASKLGNEQY
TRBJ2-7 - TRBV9 ASSAKYEQY
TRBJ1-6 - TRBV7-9 ASSEGGTYNSPLH
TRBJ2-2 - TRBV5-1 ASSSIPGQNTGELF
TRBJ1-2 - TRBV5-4 ASSLLSGERNGYT
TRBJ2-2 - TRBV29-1 SVEFRGATGELF
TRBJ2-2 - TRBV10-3 AISDGGTGELF
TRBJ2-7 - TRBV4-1 ASSQFVGTSGTYEQY
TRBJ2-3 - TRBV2 ASSEGLELADTQY
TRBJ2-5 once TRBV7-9 ASSRRTGEGKTQY
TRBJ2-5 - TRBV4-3 ASSQDVDAAGTQY
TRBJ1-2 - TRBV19 ASSTLQGTYYGYT
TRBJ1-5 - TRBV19 ASSIEGQGNQPQH
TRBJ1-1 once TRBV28 ASTGSSYLVNTEAF
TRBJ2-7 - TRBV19 ASRAGGQIVYEQY
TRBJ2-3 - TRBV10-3 ATGSRLSTDTQY
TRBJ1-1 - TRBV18 ASSMTEYTEAF
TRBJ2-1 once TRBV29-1 SVEATLGYNEQF
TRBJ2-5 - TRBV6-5 ASSGRYQETQY
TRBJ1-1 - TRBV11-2 ASSAHRDTEAF
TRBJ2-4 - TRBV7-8 ASSLGGRQATVAKNIQY
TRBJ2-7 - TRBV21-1 ASSKVSSGWSGYEQY
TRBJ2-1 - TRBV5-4 ASSPEGGRLDEQF
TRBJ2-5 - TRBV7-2 ASSLGHLWTGSLQETQY
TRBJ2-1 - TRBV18 ASSPVGLANRGEQF
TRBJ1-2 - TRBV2 ASSLGDFYGYT
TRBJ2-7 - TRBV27 ASSFRTTYEQY
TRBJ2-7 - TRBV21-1 ASSKALGRVGYEQY
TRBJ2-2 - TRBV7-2 ASSLADINGELF
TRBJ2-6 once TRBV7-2 ASSFDVYSGANVLT
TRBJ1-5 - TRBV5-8 ASSLVLGYPSNQPQH
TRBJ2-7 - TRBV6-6 ASSYDGGTSYEQY